This record looks at one T cell receptor beta chain sequence and its context. Its specificity is unknown. The data originate from a study of cytomegalovirus exposure and HLA in healthy donors. Whole-study context: Unique TCRs numbering 75 million to 95 million, obtained from HLA-typed donors, made up an early data release.

Germline CDR1 reads SEHNR; CDR2 reads FQNEAQ (reference sequence). The CDR3 has 17 amino acids. With 5 bases clipped from V and 1 base from J, the junction kept 6 bases outside the gene matches. The primer mix had 60 Vbeta and 13 Jbeta primers. Method: immunoSEQ multiplex PCR; TCRdb's copy keeps in-frame clones and lacks some. The sample lists about 180,000 clones; about 69% were seen once. Study-level results: Likely technical artifact: a cluster of highly shared sequence variants. Trimming of TCR beta V- and J-genes showed a link, identified in a later analysis, to a missense DCLRE1C variant.

This TCR came from a human donor in good health. This chain joins TRBV7-9 and TRBJ2-3; 13 bases match TRBD2. Sequenced input: PBMCs. The CDR3 DNA reads as TGTGCCAGCAGCATTACTAGCGGGGGGGCCCGCACAGATACGCAGTATTTT. Translation: CASSITSGGARTDTQYF.